This paragraph reports one T cell receptor (beta chain). Its specificity is unknown. The junction and the germline gene differ at one end; a read error may be behind it. The primer mix had 60 Vbeta and 13 Jbeta primers. The repertoire was sequenced with immunoSEQ multiplex PCR; TCRdb's copy has only in-frame clones and lacks some. The repertoire consists of approximately 97,000 clones, with around 77% occurring once and the leading ten covering roughly 9.1%. The entry originates in a study of cytomegalovirus exposure and HLA in healthy donors. Study-wide context: HLA-typed donors were the source of roughly 85 million unique TCRs held in an early data release.

Findings and limits, study-wide: Most TCR beta V segments were productive about 87% or about 30% of the time in an earlier analysis. Many donors shared some public TCRs, even though most TCR sequences were rare. The authors judged a highly shared variant cluster likely a sequencing artifact.

This clonotype was sampled from a male donor in good health and CMV-seropositive. Input material: PBMCs.

CDR3 in DNA: TGTGCCAGCTGTTTCCCGGGGACAGGAGTCTACGAGCAGTACTTC. It encodes CASCFPGTGVYEQYF. This chain uses TRBV28 with TRBJ2-7, with 8 bases identical to TRBD1. Per germline, CDR1 MDHEN and CDR2 SYDVKM. The CDR3 length is 15 residues. Combining the CDR3 with reference TRBV28 and TRBJ2-7 gives the whole variable domain DVKVTQSSRYLVKRTGEKVFLECVQDMDHENMFWYRQDPGLGLRLIYFSYDVKMKEKGDIPEGYSVSREKKERFSLILESASTNQTSMYLCASCFPGTGVYEQYFGPGTRLTVT.